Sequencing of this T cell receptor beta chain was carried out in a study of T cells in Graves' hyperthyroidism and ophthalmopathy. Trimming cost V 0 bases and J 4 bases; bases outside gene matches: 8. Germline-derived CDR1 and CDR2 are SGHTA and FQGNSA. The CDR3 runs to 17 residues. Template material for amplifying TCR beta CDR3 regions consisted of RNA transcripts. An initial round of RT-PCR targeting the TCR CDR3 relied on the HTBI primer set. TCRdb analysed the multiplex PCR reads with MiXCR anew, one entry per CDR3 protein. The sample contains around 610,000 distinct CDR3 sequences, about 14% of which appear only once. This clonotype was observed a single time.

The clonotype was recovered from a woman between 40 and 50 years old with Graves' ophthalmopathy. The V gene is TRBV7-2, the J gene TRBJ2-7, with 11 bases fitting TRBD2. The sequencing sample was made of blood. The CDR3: CASSLAFPLAGGYEQYF. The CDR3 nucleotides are TGTGCCAGCAGCTTAGCCTTCCCCCTAGCGGGGGGTTACGAGCAGTACTTC.